The 10 T cell receptor beta chains below all came from one sample that was sequenced in a study of blood T cell repertoires in COVID-19. Clones were sequenced by immunoSEQ multiplex PCR, and TCRdb holds only the in-frame ones, with some missing. The sample has tens of thousands of clones, around 85% seen once. The sequenced material came from peripheral blood. The receptors stem from a middle-aged man with active COVID-19.

This clone showed up just a few times. The chain links TRBV2 to TRBJ1-1; D gene uncertain. This CDR3 spans 12 amino acids. Trimming cost V 8 bases and J 1 base, with 8 bases left between them. CDR1 and CDR2 from the germline V gene are SNHLY and FYNNEI. In DNA form, the CDR3 reads TGTGCCAGCCTTATATCGAACACTGAAGCTTTCTTT. This encodes CASLISNTEAFF.

The genes are TRBV11-3 and TRBJ1-1; D may be TRBD1 (6 bases). V lost 3 bases and J lost 4, with 9 bases in between. The CDR3 contains 13 residues. Germline CDR1 reads SGHNT; CDR2 reads YENEEA. CDR3 residues: CASSFRGGTEAFF. DNA for the CDR3: TGTGCCAGCAGCTTCAGGGGTGGCACTGAAGCTTTCTTT.

V gene TRBV5-6 combines with J gene TRBJ2-6, with D perhaps matching TRBD1 (5 bases). This CDR3 spans 18 amino acids. V dropped 3 bases and J dropped 5 bases, with 21 bases sitting between them. Germline V lookup: CDR1 SGHDT, CDR2 YYEEEE. Written as DNA, the CDR3 is TGTGCCAGCAGCTATAGTAGGCAGGGCACCTTCTGGGCCAACGTCCTGACTTTC. Translation gives CASSYSRQGTFWANVLTF.

The count of this clone is one. CDR3: CASSFALAAQETQYF. For the CDR3, the DNA is TGTGCCAGCAGCTTTGCACTAGCGGCCCAAGAGACCCAGTACTTC. This chain uses TRBV7-9 with TRBJ2-5, with 8 bases matching TRBD2. V shed 3 bases and J 1 base; nucleotides not matched to a gene: 4. In germline, CDR1 is SEHNR, CDR2 FQNEAQ (reference sequence). The CDR3 extends over 15 amino acids.

The chain joins TRBV5-4 to TRBJ2-1; a weak D match, TRBD2 (5 bases). The CDR3 is 14 residues long. Germline V gene sequence: CDR1 SGHNT, CDR2 YYREEE (reference sequence). Trimming took 2 bases from V and 3 from J, leaving 9 bases between them. The chain's CDR3 is CASSFGLNYNEQFF. As DNA, the CDR3 is TGTGCCAGCAGCTTTGGACTCAACTACAATGAGCAGTTCTTC. Full variable domain (missing parts from reference TRBV5-4 and TRBJ2-1): ETGVTQSPTHLIKTRGQQVTLRCSSQSGHNTVSWYQQALGQGPQFIFQYYREEENGRGNFPPRFSGLQFPNYSSELNVNALELDDSALYLCASSFGLNYNEQFFGPGTRLTVL.

The V gene is TRBV4-1, the J gene TRBJ1-1; 8 bases are shared with TRBD1. The V gene's germline CDR1 is MGHRA and CDR2 YSYEKL. The CDR3 has 18 amino acids. J lost 3 bases, V lost 2 bases, and 14 bases had no gene match. The CDR3 coding sequence is TGCGCCAGCAGCCAAACCGGGACAGGTATACGGCGACACACTGAAGCTTTCTTT. Residues: CASSQTGTGIRRHTEAFF.

The chain is built from TRBV5-1 and TRBJ1-5; D is ambiguous. The V gene lost 4 bases and the J gene lost 5 bases, with 19 bases spanning the gap. The CDR3 runs 16 residues. The germline V gene encodes CDR1 SGHRS and CDR2 YFSETQ. CDR3 in amino acids: CASSISSGPPDQPQHF. The CDR3 DNA reads as TGCGCCAGCAGCATTTCCTCGGGTCCTCCCGATCAGCCCCAGCATTTT.

The gene calls are TRBV3-1 (or the pseudogene TRBV3-2) and TRBJ1-2; no reliable D call. The CDR3 length is 13 residues. V lost 1 base and J 5 bases, leaving 8 bases between the germline ends. CDR1 and CDR2 (germline): LGHDT, YNNKEL (reference sequence). The CDR3 loop is CASSQVRGYGYTF. In DNA, the CDR3 is TGTGCCAGCAGCCAAGTGCGGGGTTATGGCTACACCTTC.

The CDR3 DNA reads TGTGCCAGCAGCCAAAAAGCCGGGACTAGCTTTGGCACCGGGGAGCTGTTTTTT. This sequence encodes CASSQKAGTSFGTGELFF. The chain joins TRBV3-1 (or the pseudogene TRBV3-2) to TRBJ2-2, with 9 bases lining up with TRBD2. CDR1 LGHDT and CDR2 YNNKEL come from the germline V gene (reference sequence). V shed 2 bases and J 4 bases; nucleotides not matched to a gene: 11. CDR3 length: 18 amino acids.

The table lists this clone with a count of one. The chain carries TRBV28 and TRBJ1-2; 11 nucleotides match TRBD1. V lost 7 bases, J lost 3 bases, and 10 bases stayed unmatched. This CDR3 has 16 residues. Per the germline V gene, CDR1 is MDHEN and CDR2 is SYDVKM. CDR3 DNA: TGTGCCAGCATCCCCCCGTTGGGACAGGGGGACTATGGCTACACCTTC. Protein: CASIPPLGQGDYGYTF.